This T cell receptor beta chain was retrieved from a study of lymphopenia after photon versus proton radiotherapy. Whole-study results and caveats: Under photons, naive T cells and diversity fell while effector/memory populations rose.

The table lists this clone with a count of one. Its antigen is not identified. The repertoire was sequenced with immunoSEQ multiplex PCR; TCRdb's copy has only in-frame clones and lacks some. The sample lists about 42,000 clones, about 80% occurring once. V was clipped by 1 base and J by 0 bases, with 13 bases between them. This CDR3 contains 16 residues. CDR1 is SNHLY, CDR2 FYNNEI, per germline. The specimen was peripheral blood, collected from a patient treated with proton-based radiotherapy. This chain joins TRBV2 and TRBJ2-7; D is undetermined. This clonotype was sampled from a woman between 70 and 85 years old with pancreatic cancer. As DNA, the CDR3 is TGTGCCAGCAGTGAAGGACGGGCGGATAACTCCTACGAGCAGTACTTC. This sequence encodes CASSEGRADNSYEQYF.